A selection of T cell receptor beta chains follows, all from one sample in a study of blood T cell repertoires in COVID-19. Method: immunoSEQ multiplex PCR; TCRdb's copy keeps in-frame clones and lacks some. The sample shows 250,000 to 350,000 clones, roughly 90% of them seen only once. Sequencing was performed on peripheral blood. The receptors were sampled from a woman in her twenties or thirties with COVID-19, enrolled during active disease. Both conserved end residues are part of each CDR3. The D gene is left open where the match is weak. The size field is filled for only some rows; it gives once, few, many or a size class.

D: TRBD2
size: -
V: TRBV18
J: TRBJ2-7
DNA: TGTGCCAGCTCACCCTCTAGCGGGGTCGAGCAGTACTTC
CDR3: CASSPSSGVEQYF

D: -
size: -
V: TRBV3-1/TRBV3-2
J: TRBJ1-2
DNA: TGTGCCAGCAGCCCCCAGGGGAGAGGGGGAAGATATGGCTACACCTTC
CDR3: CASSPQGRGGRYGYTF

D: -
size: -
V: TRBV7-2
J: TRBJ2-6
DNA: TGTGCCAGCAGCTTAGTTTCCGTCCGGTTTACTGGGGCCAACGTCCTGACTTTC
CDR3: CASSLVSVRFTGANVLTF

D: -
size: once
V: TRBV5-4
J: TRBJ1-6
DNA: TGTGCCAGCAGCTTCGTAACAGTCAATTCACCCCTCCACTTT
CDR3: CASSFVTVNSPLHF

D: TRBD1
size: -
V: TRBV6-5
J: TRBJ1-2
DNA: TGTGCCAGCAGCTCGACAGGGAACATTGGCTACACCTTC
CDR3: CASSSTGNIGYTF

D: TRBD1
size: -
V: TRBV10-3
J: TRBJ1-5
DNA: TGTGCCATCAGTGAGTCCGGGACAGGGGGCCAGCCCCAGCATTTT
CDR3: CAISESGTGGQPQHF

D: -
size: many
V: TRBV11-2
J: TRBJ2-2
DNA: TGTGCCAGCAGCTTAGGGGCAGGGGACACCGGGGAGCTGTTTTTT
CDR3: CASSLGAGDTGELFF

D: -
size: -
V: TRBV20-1
J: TRBJ1-4
DNA: TGCAGTGCCTACCCCGGTGGAGGGCTGTTTTTT
CDR3: CSAYPGGGLFF

D: -
size: -
V: TRBV27
J: TRBJ2-1
DNA: TGTGCCAGCAGACAGGCTTACAATGAGCAGTTCTTC
CDR3: CASRQAYNEQFF

D: TRBD1
size: few
V: TRBV28
J: TRBJ1-3
DNA: TGTGCCAGCAGTCGGGGACAGGGAAGAAACACCATATATTTT
CDR3: CASSRGQGRNTIYF

D: TRBD2
size: -
V: TRBV30
J: TRBJ2-3
DNA: TGTGCCTGGAGCGCGGGACTAGCGGGAGGGAGGGCAGATACGCAGTATTTT
CDR3: CAWSAGLAGGRADTQYF

D: TRBD1
size: -
V: TRBV27
J: TRBJ2-1
DNA: TGTGCCACCTACAAGGGCACAGGGGGCAGTCGGCAGTTCTTC
CDR3: CATYKGTGGSRQFF

D: TRBD1
size: -
V: TRBV18
J: TRBJ2-2
DNA: TGTGCCAGCTCACCCTCGGGACAGAGCTCCACCGGGGAGCTGTTTTTT
CDR3: CASSPSGQSSTGELFF

D: -
size: -
V: TRBV11-2
J: TRBJ1-4
DNA: TGTGCCAGCAGCTTAGACAGGGGTTCGGAAGAAAAACTGTTTTTT
CDR3: CASSLDRGSEEKLFF

D: -
size: -
V: TRBV7-9
J: TRBJ2-7
DNA: TGTGCCAGCAGCGCCCTAAGTTACGAGCAGTACTTC
CDR3: CASSALSYEQYF

D: -
size: -
V: TRBV11-2
J: TRBJ2-7
DNA: TGTGCCAGCAGCTTAGCGCCAGTTCCCTCCCTCTACGAGCAGTACTTC
CDR3: CASSLAPVPSLYEQYF